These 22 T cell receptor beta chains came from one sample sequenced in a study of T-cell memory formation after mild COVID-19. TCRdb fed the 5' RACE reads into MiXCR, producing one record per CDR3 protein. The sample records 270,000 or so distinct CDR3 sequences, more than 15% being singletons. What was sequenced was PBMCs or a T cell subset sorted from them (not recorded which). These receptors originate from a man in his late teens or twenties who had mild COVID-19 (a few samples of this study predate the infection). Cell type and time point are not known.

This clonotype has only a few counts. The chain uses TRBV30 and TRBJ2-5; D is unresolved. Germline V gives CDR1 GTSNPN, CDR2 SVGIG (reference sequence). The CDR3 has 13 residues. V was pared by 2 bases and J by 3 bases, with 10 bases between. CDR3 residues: CAWSFRNEETQYF. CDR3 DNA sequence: TGTGCCTGGAGTTTCAGAAACGAAGAGACCCAGTACTTC.

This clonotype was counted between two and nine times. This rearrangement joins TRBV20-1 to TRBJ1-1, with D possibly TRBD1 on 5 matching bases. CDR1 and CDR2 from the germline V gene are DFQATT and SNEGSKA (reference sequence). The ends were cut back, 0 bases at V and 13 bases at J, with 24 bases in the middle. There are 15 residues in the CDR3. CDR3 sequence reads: CSARDRPGPTREGFF. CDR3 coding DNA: TGCAGTGCTAGAGACCGTCCTGGTCCTACCAGGGAGGGTTTCTTT.

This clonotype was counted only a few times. This chain's CDR3 is CASSSTRLGNQPQHF. The CDR3, as DNA: TGTGCCAGCAGCTCCACCAGACTCGGGAATCAGCCCCAGCATTTT. The rearrangement joins TRBV7-9 to TRBJ1-5; D not certain. This CDR3 region has 15 residues. CDR1 SEHNR and CDR2 FQNEAQ come from the germline V gene (reference sequence). V lost 4 bases, J lost 4 bases, and 14 bases lay in between.

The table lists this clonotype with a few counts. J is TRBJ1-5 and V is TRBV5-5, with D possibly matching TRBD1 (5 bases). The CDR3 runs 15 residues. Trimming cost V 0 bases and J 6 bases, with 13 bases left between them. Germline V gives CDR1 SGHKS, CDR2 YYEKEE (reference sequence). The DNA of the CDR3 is TGTGCCAGCAGCTTGGAGGTGCTGGGGGGTCAGCCCCAGCATTTT. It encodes CASSLEVLGGQPQHF. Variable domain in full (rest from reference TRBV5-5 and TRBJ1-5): DAGVTQSPTHLIKTRGQQVTLRCSPISGHKSVSWYQQVLGQGPQFIFQYYEKEERGRGNFPDRFSARQFPNYSSELNVNALLLGDSALYLCASSLEVLGGQPQHFGDGTRLSIL.

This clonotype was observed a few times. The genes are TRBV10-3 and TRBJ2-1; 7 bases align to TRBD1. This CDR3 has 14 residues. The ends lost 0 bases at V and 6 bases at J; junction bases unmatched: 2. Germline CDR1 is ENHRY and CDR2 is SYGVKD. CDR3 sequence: CAISESTGINEQFF. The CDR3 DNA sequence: TGTGCCATCAGTGAGTCGACAGGGATCAATGAGCAGTTCTTC.

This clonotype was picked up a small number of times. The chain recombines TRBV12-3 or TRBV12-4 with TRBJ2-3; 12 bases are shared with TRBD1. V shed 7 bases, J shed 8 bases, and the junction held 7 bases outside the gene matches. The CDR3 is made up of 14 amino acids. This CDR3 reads CASTPGQGAGTQYF. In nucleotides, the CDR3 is TGTGCCAGCACCCCGGGACAGGGGGCTGGTACGCAGTATTTT.

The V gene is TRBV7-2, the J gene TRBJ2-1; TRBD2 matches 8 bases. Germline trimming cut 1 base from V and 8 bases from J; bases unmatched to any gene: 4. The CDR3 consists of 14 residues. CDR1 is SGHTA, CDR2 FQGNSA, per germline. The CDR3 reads CASSLGLAKDEQFF. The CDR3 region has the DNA TGTGCCAGCAGCTTAGGACTAGCGAAGGATGAGCAGTTCTTC.

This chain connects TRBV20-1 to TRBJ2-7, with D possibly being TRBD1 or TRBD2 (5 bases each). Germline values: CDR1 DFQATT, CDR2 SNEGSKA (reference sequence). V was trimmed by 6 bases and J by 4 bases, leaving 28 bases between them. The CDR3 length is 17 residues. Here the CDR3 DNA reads TGCAGTGCCCCACATGGGACGCCGTCCCGGAGGCCGTACGAGCAGTACTTC. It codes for CSAPHGTPSRRPYEQYF.

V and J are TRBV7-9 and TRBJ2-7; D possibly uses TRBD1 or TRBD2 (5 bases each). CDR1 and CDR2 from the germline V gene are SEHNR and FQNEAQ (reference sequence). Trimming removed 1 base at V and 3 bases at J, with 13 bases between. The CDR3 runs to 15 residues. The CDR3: CASSLGGEHLYEQYF. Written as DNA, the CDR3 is TGTGCCAGCAGCTTAGGAGGGGAACACCTCTACGAGCAGTACTTC.

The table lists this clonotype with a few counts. CDR3 protein: CASSRPTSGGHVSSYNEQFF. The CDR3 DNA reads TGTGCCAGCAGCCGCCCGACTAGCGGGGGGCACGTGAGCTCCTACAATGAGCAGTTCTTC. The gene calls are TRBV7-2 and TRBJ2-1, with TRBD2 matching 13 bases. J gave up 0 bases and V 5 bases, and 13 bases lay outside the gene matches. The CDR3 runs 20 residues. Germline CDR1 reads SGHTA; CDR2 reads FQGNSA.

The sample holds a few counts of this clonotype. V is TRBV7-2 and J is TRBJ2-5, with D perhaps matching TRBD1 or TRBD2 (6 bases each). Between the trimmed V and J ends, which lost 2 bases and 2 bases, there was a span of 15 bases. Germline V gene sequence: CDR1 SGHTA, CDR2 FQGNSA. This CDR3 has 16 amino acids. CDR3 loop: CASSLNRRDTQETQYF. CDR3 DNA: TGTGCCAGCAGCTTAAATCGGCGGGACACACAAGAGACCCAGTACTTC.

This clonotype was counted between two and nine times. The CDR3 coding sequence is TGTGCCAGCAGCTCTGGGGACCGGCAGTTCTTC. It translates to CASSSGDRQFF. This chain uses TRBV7-9 with TRBJ2-1; D possibly uses TRBD1 or TRBD2 (5 bases each). The CDR3 sequence is 11 residues long. Per the germline V gene, CDR1 is SEHNR and CDR2 is FQNEAQ (reference sequence). V was trimmed by 4 bases and J by 12 bases, leaving 10 bases between them.

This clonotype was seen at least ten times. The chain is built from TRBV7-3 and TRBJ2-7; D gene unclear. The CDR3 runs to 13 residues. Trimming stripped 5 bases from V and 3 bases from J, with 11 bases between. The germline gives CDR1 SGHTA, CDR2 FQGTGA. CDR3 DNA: TGTGCCAGCAGCCTGTATGATTTCTACGAGCAGTACGTC. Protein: CASSLYDFYEQYV.

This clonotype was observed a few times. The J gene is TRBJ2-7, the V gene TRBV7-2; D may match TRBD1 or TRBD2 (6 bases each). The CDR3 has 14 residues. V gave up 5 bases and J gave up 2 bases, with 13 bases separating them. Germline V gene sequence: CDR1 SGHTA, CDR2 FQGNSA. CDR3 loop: CASSRDRGPYEQYF. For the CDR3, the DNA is TGTGCCAGCAGCCGAGACCGGGGGCCCTACGAGCAGTACTTC.

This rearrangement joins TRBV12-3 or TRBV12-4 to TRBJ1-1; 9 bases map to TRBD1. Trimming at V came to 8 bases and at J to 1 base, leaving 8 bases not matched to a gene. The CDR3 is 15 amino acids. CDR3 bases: TGTGCCAGCGCATCCCGGGGACAGGGGAACACTGAAGCTTTCTTT. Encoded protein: CASASRGQGNTEAFF.

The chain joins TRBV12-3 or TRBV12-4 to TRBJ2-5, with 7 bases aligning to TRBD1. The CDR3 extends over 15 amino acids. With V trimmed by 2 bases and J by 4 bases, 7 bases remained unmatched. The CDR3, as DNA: TGTGCCAGCAGTTTAAACCCGACAGGGCGAGAGACCCAGTACTTC. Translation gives CASSLNPTGRETQYF.

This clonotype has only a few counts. The chain's CDR3 is CASSQDRVAVRHGNTIYF. DNA for the CDR3: TGCGCCAGCAGCCAAGATCGGGTTGCTGTGAGGCATGGAAACACCATATATTTT. The chain joins TRBV4-1 to TRBJ1-3; no firm D call. Trimming cost V 0 bases and J 3 bases, with 18 bases left between them. CDR3 length: 18 residues. Germline V CDR1 and CDR2: MGHRA, YSYEKL.

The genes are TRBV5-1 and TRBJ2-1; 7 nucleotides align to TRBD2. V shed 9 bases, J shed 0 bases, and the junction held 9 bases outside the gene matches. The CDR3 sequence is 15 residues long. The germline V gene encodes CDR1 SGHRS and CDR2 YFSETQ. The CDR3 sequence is CATNPGGISYNEQFF. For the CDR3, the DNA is TGCGCCACCAACCCGGGGGGTATCTCCTACAATGAGCAGTTCTTC.

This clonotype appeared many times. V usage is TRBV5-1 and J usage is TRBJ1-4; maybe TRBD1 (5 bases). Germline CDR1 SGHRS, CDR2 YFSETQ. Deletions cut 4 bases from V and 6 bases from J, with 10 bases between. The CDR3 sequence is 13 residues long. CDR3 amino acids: CASSPGGDEKLFF. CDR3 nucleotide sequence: TGCGCCAGCAGCCCCGGGGGAGATGAAAAACTGTTTTTT.

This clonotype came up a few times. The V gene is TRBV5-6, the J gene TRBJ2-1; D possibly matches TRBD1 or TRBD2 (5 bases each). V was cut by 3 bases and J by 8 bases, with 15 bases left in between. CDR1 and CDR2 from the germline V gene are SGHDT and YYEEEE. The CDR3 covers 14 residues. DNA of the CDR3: TGTGCCAGCAGCTACGGGGCGCGAGGGGATGAGCAGTTCTTC. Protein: CASSYGARGDEQFF. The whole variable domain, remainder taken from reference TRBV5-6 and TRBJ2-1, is DAGVTQSPTHLIKTRGQQVTLRCSPKSGHDTVSWYQQALGQGPQFIFQYYEEEERQRGNFPDRFSGHQFPNYSSELNVNALLLGDSALYLCASSYGARGDEQFFGPGTRLTVL.

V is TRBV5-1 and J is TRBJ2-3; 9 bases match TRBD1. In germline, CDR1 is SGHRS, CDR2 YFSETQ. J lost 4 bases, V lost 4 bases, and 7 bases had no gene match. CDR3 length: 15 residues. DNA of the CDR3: TGCGCCAGCAGCCAGGGACAGGGCTACCCAGATACGCAGTATTTT. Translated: CASSQGQGYPDTQYF.

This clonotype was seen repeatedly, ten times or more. The DNA for the CDR3 is TGTGCCATCAGTGAAACGAGGCTGGTTTCCACGGATACGCAGTATTTT. It codes for CAISETRLVSTDTQYF. V is TRBV10-3 and J is TRBJ2-3; D is unresolved. V was clipped by 3 bases and J by 6 bases, with 19 bases between them. The CDR3 is 16 amino acids. CDR1 is ENHRY, CDR2 SYGVKD, per germline.